A single sample is the source of the 10 T cell receptor beta chains below, sequenced in a study of T cells in Graves' hyperthyroidism and ophthalmopathy. Amplified regions were TCR beta CDR3 sequences from RNA transcripts. RT-PCR in the first round (using the HTBI primer set) targeted the TCR CDR3. TCRdb ran MiXCR on the multiplex PCR reads and lists one entry per CDR3 protein. The sample yields hundreds of thousands of distinct CDR3 sequences, 46% seen once. Sequenced material: peripheral blood or thyroid tissue (not recorded which). These TCRs come from a woman younger than 30 with Graves' hyperthyroidism.

The chain links TRBV29-1 to TRBJ1-1, with a possible D match to TRBD1 (5 bases). The CDR3 length is 12 residues. V dropped 8 bases and J dropped 4 bases, with 14 bases sitting between them. The germline CDR1 and CDR2 sequences are SQVTM and ANQGSEA. The CDR3 protein is CSQLSGATEAFF. As DNA, the CDR3 is TGCAGCCAACTGAGCGGGGCCACTGAAGCTTTCTTT.

This clonotype was counted at least ten times. The chain recombines TRBV29-1 with TRBJ1-3; D is undetermined. V lost 7 bases and J 8 bases, leaving 12 bases between the germline ends. The CDR3 consists of 11 residues. Germline CDR1 reads SQVTM; CDR2 reads ANQGSEA. The CDR3 sequence is CSGLDWDTIYF. The DNA for the CDR3 is TGCAGCGGGCTGGATTGGGACACCATATATTTT.

The chain combines TRBV2 with TRBJ1-5, with TRBD1 matching 8 bases. After removal of 10 bases from V and 1 base from J, the junction contained 6 bases not matched to a gene. The CDR3 loop spans 14 amino acids. In germline, CDR1 is SNHLY, CDR2 FYNNEI. For the CDR3, the DNA is TGTGCCACCGATCAGGGGGCAAGCAATCAGCCCCAGCATTTT. Translating gives CATDQGASNQPQHF.

Concerning this clonotype itself: One base away lies a much larger clone, so this may be a sequencing read error. The rearrangement joins TRBV20-1 to TRBJ2-6; D is unresolved. CDR3 length: 11 amino acids. V shed 1 base and J shed 5 bases, with 0 bases lying between them. Germline loops: CDR1 DFQATT, CDR2 SNEGSKA (reference sequence). The CDR3: CSARGANVLTF. The DNA of the CDR3 is TGCAGTGCTAGAGGGGCCAACGTCCTGACTTTC.

This clonotype appeared many times. V and J are TRBV9 and TRBJ2-7; no clear D gene. V lost 0 bases and J lost 6, with 10 bases in between. Germline CDR1 reads SGDLS; CDR2 reads YYNGEE. CDR3 length: 13 residues. The CDR3 loop reads CASSVVPLSEQYF. The CDR3 nucleotides read TGTGCCAGCAGCGTAGTCCCTCTGAGCGAGCAGTACTTC. The full variable domain, in which reference TRBV9 and TRBJ2-7 provide the parts outside the CDR3, is DSGVTQTPKHLITATGQRVTLRCSPRSGDLSVYWYQQSLDQGLQFLIQYYNGEERAKGNILERFSAQQFPDLHSELNLSSLELGDSALYFCASSVVPLSEQYFGPGTRLTVT.

The chain has TRBV7-2 and TRBJ2-7; D gene ambiguous. Trimming cost V 5 bases and J 2 bases, with 13 bases left between them. The CDR3 has 14 residues. CDR1 and CDR2 from the germline V gene are SGHTA and FQGNSA. This chain's CDR3 is CASSEAETTYEQYF. As DNA, the CDR3 is TGTGCCAGCAGCGAAGCAGAAACCACCTACGAGCAGTACTTC.

The chain links TRBV10-3 to TRBJ1-2; a possible D gene is TRBD1 (5 bases). V was shortened by 11 bases and J by 4 bases, with 14 bases between the two germline ends. The CDR3 contains 12 residues. Germline V gene sequence: CDR1 ENHRY, CDR2 SYGVKD. CDR3 sequence (DNA): TGTGCCCAGAGGGACGTGGGCTATGGCTACACCTTC. Translating gives CAQRDVGYGYTF.

In this sample, this clonotype turned up many times. CDR3 in DNA: TGTGCCAGCAGCTTCTCGGGACAGCTAAATGAAAAACTGTTTTTT. The encoded protein is CASSFSGQLNEKLFF. V gene TRBV7-6 combines with J gene TRBJ1-4; 7 positions agree with TRBD1. The trim removed 3 bases at V and 5 bases at J, leaving 6 bases unmatched. This CDR3 comprises 15 residues. Germline values: CDR1 SGHVS, CDR2 FNYEAQ.

CDR3 sequence reads: CASSQRAGALQETQYF. Here the CDR3 DNA reads TGTGCCAGCAGTCAGCGGGCGGGAGCCCTCCAAGAGACCCAGTACTTC. The chain uses TRBV11-2 and TRBJ2-5; 7 bases align to TRBD2. The CDR3 spans 16 residues. CDR1 SGHAT and CDR2 FQNNGV come from the germline V gene. V shed 6 bases, J shed 1 base, and the junction held 11 bases outside the gene matches.

The chain couples TRBV12-5 to TRBJ1-2; D remains unclear. Germline-derived CDR1 and CDR2 are LGHNT and FRNRAP. Trimming pared 6 bases from V and 8 bases from J, leaving 7 bases between. This CDR3 is 10 amino acids long. CDR3 sequence: CASGPLGYTF. CDR3 sequence (DNA): TGTGCTAGTGGGCCCTTGGGCTACACCTTC.